Below are 10 T cell receptor beta chains sequenced from a single sample in a study of shared clonotypes between healthy human individuals. Naivety among CD8 cells was defined by CD45RO negativity and positive CCR7 selection, thereby excluding terminally differentiated effector memory CD45RA+ cells. Profiling relied on immunoSEQ multiplex PCR, and the TCRdb table lists in-frame clones only, not all of them. The sample records roughly 590,000 clones, about 95% being singletons. What was sequenced was naive CD8+ T cells sorted from blood. The receptors stem from a woman younger than 45 in good health.

This chain links TRBV30 with TRBJ1-2; no clear D. CDR1 and CDR2 from the germline V gene are GTSNPN and SVGIG (reference sequence). Trimming left V 5 bases short and J 2 bases short, with 3 bases between. This CDR3 is 10 amino acids long. The chain's CDR3 is CAWENYGYTF. The CDR3 DNA is TGTGCCTGGGAGAACTATGGCTACACCTTC.

The chain uses TRBV7-8 and TRBJ2-1, with D uncertain. V was pared by 2 bases and J by 0 bases, with 11 bases between. The CDR3 has 16 amino acids. Germline lookup yields CDR1 SGHVS and CDR2 FQNEAQ. The chain's CDR3 is CASSLNPGSSYNEQFF. The CDR3 DNA reads as TGTGCCAGCAGCTTAAATCCGGGTAGCTCCTACAATGAGCAGTTCTTC. The full variable domain, rest sourced from reference TRBV7-8 and TRBJ2-1, is GAGVSQSPRYKVAKRGQDVALRCDPISGHVSLFWYQQALGQGPEFLTYFQNEAQLDKSGLPSDRFFAERPEGSVSTLKIQRTQQEDSAVYLCASSLNPGSSYNEQFFGPGTRLTVL.

The V call is TRBV27, the J call TRBJ1-3; D perhaps matches TRBD1 (5 bases). CDR1 and CDR2 from the germline V gene are MNHEY and SMNVEV (reference sequence). V was trimmed by 6 bases and J by 0 bases, leaving 9 bases between them. This CDR3 has 14 amino acids. CDR3 residues: CASRGARSGNTIYF. The CDR3 nucleotides read TGTGCCAGCAGAGGGGCCCGCTCTGGAAACACCATATATTTT.

The J gene is TRBJ2-7, the V gene TRBV10-3, with a weak D call TRBD1 (6 bases). Germline loops: CDR1 ENHRY, CDR2 SYGVKD. This CDR3 comprises 14 residues. V lost 4 bases, J lost 2 bases, and 12 bases lay in between. The CDR3 DNA reads TGTGCCATCAGTGGGGGGACAATCCCCTACGAGCAGTACTTC. Translated, it gives CAISGGTIPYEQYF.

The chain joins TRBV28 to TRBJ2-7; 7 bases are shared with TRBD2. J lost 1 base, V lost 2 bases, and 11 bases had no gene match. CDR1 and CDR2 from the germline V gene are MDHEN and SYDVKM. This CDR3 has 17 amino acids. The CDR3 here is CASSLGASGGLSYEQYF. DNA of the CDR3: TGTGCCAGCAGTTTAGGCGCGTCGGGAGGTTTGTCCTACGAGCAGTACTTC.

The V gene is TRBV5-6, the J gene TRBJ2-2; perhaps TRBD2 as D (5 bases). The germline V and J ends were trimmed by 4 bases and 6 bases, with 10 bases remaining between them. Germline CDR1 reads SGHDT; CDR2 reads YYEEEE. This CDR3 region has 13 residues. The CDR3 DNA follows: TGTGCCAGCAGCGTGGCCGGGGCCGGGGAGCTGTTTTTT. Translating it yields CASSVAGAGELFF.

The chain joins TRBV7-9 to TRBJ2-7; D might be TRBD2 (5 bases). The germline gives CDR1 SEHNR, CDR2 FQNEAQ (reference sequence). This CDR3 region has 16 residues. Trimming took 5 bases from V and 0 from J, leaving 17 bases between them. The CDR3 DNA follows: TGTGCCAGCAGCGGAGGAGGCGGTATTAGCTCCTACGAGCAGTACTTC. It is translated as CASSGGGGISSYEQYF.

This sequence joins TRBV7-9 and TRBJ1-1, with D uncertain. Germline lookup yields CDR1 SEHNR and CDR2 FQNEAQ (reference sequence). V lost 1 base, J lost 1 base, and 7 bases lay in between. The CDR3 contains 14 residues. The CDR3 region has the DNA TGTGCCAGCAGCTTAGTCGACAAGAACACTGAAGCTTTCTTT. Translation: CASSLVDKNTEAFF.

The chain recombines TRBV6-1 with TRBJ2-7, with a tentative D call TRBD2 (6 bases). The V gene lost 2 bases and the J gene lost 5 bases, with 19 bases spanning the gap. The germline V gene has CDR1 MNHNS and CDR2 SASEGT. This CDR3 has 16 amino acids. CDR3 protein: CASSELGSGGAHEQYF. For the CDR3, the DNA is TGTGCCAGCAGTGAACTAGGATCTGGAGGGGCCCACGAGCAGTACTTC.

This chain uses TRBV7-8 with TRBJ2-3; D is perhaps TRBD1 or TRBD2 (6 bases each). Trimming took 2 bases from V and 3 from J, leaving 12 bases between them. CDR1 is SGHVS, CDR2 FQNEAQ, per germline. The length of the CDR3 is 15 residues. The DNA of the CDR3 is TGTGCCAGCAGCTTAAGGGGGGCGCGGACAGATACGCAGTATTTT. It specifies CASSLRGARTDTQYF. The complete variable domain, with remaining parts taken from reference TRBV7-8 and TRBJ2-3, reads GAGVSQSPRYKVAKRGQDVALRCDPISGHVSLFWYQQALGQGPEFLTYFQNEAQLDKSGLPSDRFFAERPEGSVSTLKIQRTQQEDSAVYLCASSLRGARTDTQYFGPGTRLTVL.